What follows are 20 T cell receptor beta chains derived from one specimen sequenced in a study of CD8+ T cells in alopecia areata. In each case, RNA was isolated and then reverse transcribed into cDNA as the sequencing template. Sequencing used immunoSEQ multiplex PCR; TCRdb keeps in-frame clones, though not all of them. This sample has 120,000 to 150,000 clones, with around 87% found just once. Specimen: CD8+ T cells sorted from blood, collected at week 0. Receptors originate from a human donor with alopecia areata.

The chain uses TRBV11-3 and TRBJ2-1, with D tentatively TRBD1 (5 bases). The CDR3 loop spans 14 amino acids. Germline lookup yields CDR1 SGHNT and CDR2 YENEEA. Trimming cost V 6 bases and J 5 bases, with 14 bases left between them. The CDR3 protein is CASRSRTPDNEQFF. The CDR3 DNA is TGTGCCAGCAGGTCTCGGACACCGGACAATGAGCAGTTCTTC.

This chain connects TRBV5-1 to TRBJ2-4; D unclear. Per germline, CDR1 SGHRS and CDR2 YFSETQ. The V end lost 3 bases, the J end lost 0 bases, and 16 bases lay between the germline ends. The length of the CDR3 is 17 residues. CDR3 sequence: CASSSPKDLEAKNIQYF. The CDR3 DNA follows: TGCGCCAGCAGCTCGCCCAAGGATTTAGAAGCCAAAAACATTCAGTACTTC.

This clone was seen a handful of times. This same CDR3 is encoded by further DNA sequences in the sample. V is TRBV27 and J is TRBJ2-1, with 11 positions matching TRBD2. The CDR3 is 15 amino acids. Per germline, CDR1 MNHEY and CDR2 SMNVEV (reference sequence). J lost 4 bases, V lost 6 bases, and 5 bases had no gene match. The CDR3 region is CASSLGLAGYNEQFF. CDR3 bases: TGTGCCAGCAGCCTAGGACTAGCGGGTTACAATGAGCAGTTCTTC.

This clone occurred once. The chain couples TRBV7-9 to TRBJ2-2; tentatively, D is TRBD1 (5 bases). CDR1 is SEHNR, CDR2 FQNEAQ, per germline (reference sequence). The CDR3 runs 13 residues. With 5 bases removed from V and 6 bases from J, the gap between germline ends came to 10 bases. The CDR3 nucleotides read TGTGCCAGCAGCACCGAAGGGGCCGGGGAGCTGTTTTTT. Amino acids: CASSTEGAGELFF.

CDR3 in amino acids: CASSEATPYNEQFF. The CDR3 bases are TGTGCCAGCAGTGAAGCCACCCCCTACAATGAGCAGTTCTTC. The V gene is TRBV2, the J gene TRBJ2-1; no clear D. Per the germline V gene, CDR1 is SNHLY and CDR2 is FYNNEI. CDR3 length: 14 residues. Trimming took 0 bases from V and 2 from J, leaving 5 bases between them.

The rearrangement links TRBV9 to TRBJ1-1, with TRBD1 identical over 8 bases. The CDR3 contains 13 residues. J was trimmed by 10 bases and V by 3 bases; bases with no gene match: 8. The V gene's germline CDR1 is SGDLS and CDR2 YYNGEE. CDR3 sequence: CASSDQGGQGAFF. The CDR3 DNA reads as TGTGCCAGCAGCGATCAAGGCGGACAGGGAGCTTTCTTT.

The CDR3 reads CASSPQGQDQYF. The CDR3 DNA reads TGTGCCAGCAGTCCCCAGGGACAGGACCAATACTTC. The chain carries TRBV27 and TRBJ2-4, with 8 nucleotides matching TRBD1. From germline, CDR1 is MNHEY and CDR2 SMNVEV (reference sequence). The trim removed 5 bases at V and 16 bases at J, leaving 10 bases unmatched. The CDR3 loop spans 12 amino acids.

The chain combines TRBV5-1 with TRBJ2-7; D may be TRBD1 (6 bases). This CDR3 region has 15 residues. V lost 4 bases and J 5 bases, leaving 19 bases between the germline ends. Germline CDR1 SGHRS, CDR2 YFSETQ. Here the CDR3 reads CASSPTGPPGHEQYF. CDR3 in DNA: TGCGCCAGCAGCCCAACAGGGCCCCCAGGTCACGAGCAGTACTTC. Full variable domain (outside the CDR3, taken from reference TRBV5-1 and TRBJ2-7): KAGVTQTPRYLIKTRGQQVTLSCSPISGHRSVSWYQQTPGQGLQFLFEYFSETQRNKGNFPGRFSGRQFSNSRSEMNVSTLELGDSALYLCASSPTGPPGHEQYFGPGTRLTVT.

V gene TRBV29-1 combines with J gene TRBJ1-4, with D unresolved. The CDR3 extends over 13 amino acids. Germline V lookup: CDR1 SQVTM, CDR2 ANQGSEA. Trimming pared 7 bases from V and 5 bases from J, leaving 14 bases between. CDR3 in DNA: TGCAGCGCTCGGGCAGGAGGGAATGAAAAACTGTTTTTT. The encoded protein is CSARAGGNEKLFF.

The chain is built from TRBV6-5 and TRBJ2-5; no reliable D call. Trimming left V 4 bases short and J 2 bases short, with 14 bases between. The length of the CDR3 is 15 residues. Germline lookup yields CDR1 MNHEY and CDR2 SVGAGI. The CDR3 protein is CASSFMTAEQETQYF. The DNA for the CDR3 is TGTGCCAGCAGTTTCATGACCGCGGAGCAAGAGACCCAGTACTTC.

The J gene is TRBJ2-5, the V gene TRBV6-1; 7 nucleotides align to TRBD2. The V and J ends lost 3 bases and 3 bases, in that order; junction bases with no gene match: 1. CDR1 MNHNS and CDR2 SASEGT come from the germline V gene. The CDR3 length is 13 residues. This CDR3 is CASSELAEETQYF. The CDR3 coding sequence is TGTGCCAGCAGTGAGCTAGCGGAAGAGACCCAGTACTTC.

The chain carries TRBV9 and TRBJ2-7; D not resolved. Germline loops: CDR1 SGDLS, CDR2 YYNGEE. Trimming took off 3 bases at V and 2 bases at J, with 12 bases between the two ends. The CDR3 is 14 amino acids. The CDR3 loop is CASSATGSPYEQYF. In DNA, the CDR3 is TGTGCCAGCAGCGCTACGGGCTCACCCTACGAGCAGTACTTC.

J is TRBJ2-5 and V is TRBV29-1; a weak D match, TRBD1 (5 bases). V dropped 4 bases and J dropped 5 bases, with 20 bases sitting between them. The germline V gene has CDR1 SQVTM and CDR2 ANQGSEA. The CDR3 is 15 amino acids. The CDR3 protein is CSVVPAGSVVETQYF. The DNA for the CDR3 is TGCAGCGTTGTTCCGGCAGGGTCGGTCGTTGAGACCCAGTACTTC.

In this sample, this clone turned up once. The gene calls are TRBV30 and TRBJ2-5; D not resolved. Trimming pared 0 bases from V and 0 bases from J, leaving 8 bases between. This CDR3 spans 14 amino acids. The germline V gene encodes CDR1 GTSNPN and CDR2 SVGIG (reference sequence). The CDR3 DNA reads TGTGCCTGGAGTGTACCACAGCACCAAGAGACCCAGTACTTC. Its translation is CAWSVPQHQETQYF.

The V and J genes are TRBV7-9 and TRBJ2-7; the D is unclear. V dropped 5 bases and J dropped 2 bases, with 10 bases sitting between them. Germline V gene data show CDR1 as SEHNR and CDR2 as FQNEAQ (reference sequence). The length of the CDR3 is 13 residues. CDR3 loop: CASSVSDPYEQYF. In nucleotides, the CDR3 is TGTGCCAGCAGCGTATCGGATCCCTACGAGCAGTACTTC.

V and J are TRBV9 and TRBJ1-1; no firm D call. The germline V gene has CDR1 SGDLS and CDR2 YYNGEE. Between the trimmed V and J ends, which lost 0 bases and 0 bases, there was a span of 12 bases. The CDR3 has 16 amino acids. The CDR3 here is CASSVDGQALNTEAFF. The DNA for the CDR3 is TGTGCCAGCAGCGTAGACGGGCAGGCTTTGAACACTGAAGCTTTCTTT.

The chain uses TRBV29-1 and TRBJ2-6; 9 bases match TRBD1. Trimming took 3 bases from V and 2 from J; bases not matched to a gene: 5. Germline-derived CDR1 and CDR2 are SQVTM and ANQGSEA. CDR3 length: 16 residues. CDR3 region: CSVEDRDRAGANVLTF. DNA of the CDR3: TGCAGCGTTGAGGATAGGGACAGGGCTGGGGCCAACGTCCTGACTTTC.

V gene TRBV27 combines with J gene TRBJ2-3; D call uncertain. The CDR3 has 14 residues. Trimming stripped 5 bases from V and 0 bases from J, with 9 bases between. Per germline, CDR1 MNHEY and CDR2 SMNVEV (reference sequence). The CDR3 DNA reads TGTGCCAGCAGTATTCAGACTAGCACAGATACGCAGTATTTT. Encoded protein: CASSIQTSTDTQYF.

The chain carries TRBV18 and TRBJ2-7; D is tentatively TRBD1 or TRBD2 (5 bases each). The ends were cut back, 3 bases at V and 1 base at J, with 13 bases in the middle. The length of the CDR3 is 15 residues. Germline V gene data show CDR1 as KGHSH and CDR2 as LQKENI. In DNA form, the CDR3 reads TGTGCCAGCTCACCCCGGGACGGAGGTTCCTACGAGCAGTACTTC. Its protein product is CASSPRDGGSYEQYF.

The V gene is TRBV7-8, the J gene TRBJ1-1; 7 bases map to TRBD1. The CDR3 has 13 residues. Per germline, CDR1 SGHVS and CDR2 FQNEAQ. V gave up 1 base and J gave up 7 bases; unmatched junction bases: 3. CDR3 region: CASSLDRTGEAFF. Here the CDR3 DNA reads TGTGCCAGCAGCTTAGATAGGACAGGTGAAGCTTTCTTT.